The rows below give T cell receptor beta chains drawn from one sample of a study of shared clonotypes between healthy human individuals. Some clones are missing from TCRdb's copy, which holds only in-frame ones; the method was immunoSEQ multiplex PCR. The repertoire holds about 2.2 million clones, with about 94% as singletons. The sequencing input was naive CD8+ T cells from PBMCs. These receptor sequences come from a man between 18 and 35 years old in good health. Some clones in this sample may be carry-over from other donors' samples. CDR3s include the opening cysteine and the closing phenylalanine or tryptophan. A D gene is named only where the DNA matches it firmly. Clone size, where shown, is once, few, many, or a class for clones that have expanded.

V gene	J gene	clone size	D gene	CDR3 protein	CDR3 DNA
TRBV2	TRBJ1-4	once	.	CASSEYRVMDEKLFF	TGTGCCAGCAGTGAATATCGGGTGATGGATGAAAAACTGTTTTTT
TRBV27	TRBJ2-5	.	.	CASSSGHTQETQYF	TGTGCCAGCAGTTCCGGACATACCCAAGAGACCCAGTACTTC
TRBV7-2	TRBJ1-2	.	.	CASSLGRGSGGYTF	TGTGCCAGCAGCTTAGGGAGGGGCAGCGGCGGCTACACCTTC
TRBV19	TRBJ2-5	.	.	CASSISDYGGPYEETQYF	TGTGCCAGTAGTATCTCCGACTACGGGGGGCCCTATGAGGAGACCCAGTACTTC
TRBV11-2	TRBJ2-5	.	.	CASSLDRRRRIQETQYF	TGTGCCAGCAGCTTAGATCGTCGAAGGCGGATCCAAGAGACCCAGTACTTC
TRBV9	TRBJ2-3	.	.	CASSHSDGGADTQYF	TGTGCCAGCAGCCACAGTGATGGCGGGGCAGATACGCAGTATTTT
TRBV29-1	TRBJ2-7	.	TRBD2	CSVEGLAERNEQYF	TGCAGCGTGGAGGGACTAGCGGAGAGGAACGAGCAGTACTTC
TRBV5-1	TRBJ1-2	.	.	CASSWTGANYGYTF	TGCGCCAGCAGCTGGACGGGAGCTAACTATGGCTACACCTTC
TRBV7-9	TRBJ1-5	few	TRBD1	CASSLAGQVSNQPQHF	TGTGCCAGCAGCCTTGCAGGACAGGTTTCTAATCAGCCCCAGCATTTT
TRBV18	TRBJ2-5	.	.	CASSPSLDSPKLFKETQYF	TGTGCCAGCTCACCCTCCCTGGACAGCCCTAAGCTGTTTAAAGAGACCCAGTACTTC
TRBV6-4	TRBJ1-1	.	.	CASRRRGGDTEAFF	TGTGCCAGCAGACGGCGGGGGGGGGACACTGAAGCTTTCTTT
TRBV27	TRBJ2-7	few	.	CASSLSGGASYEQYF	TGTGCCAGCAGTTTATCAGGCGGGGCCTCCTACGAGCAGTACTTC
TRBV20-1	TRBJ2-1	.	.	CSAPTNEQFF	TGCAGTGCTCCAACAAATGAGCAGTTCTTC
TRBV7-2	TRBJ2-2	.	TRBD1	CASSLNSRATGFTGELFF	TGTGCCAGCAGCTTAAACAGCCGTGCGACAGGGTTCACCGGGGAGCTGTTTTTT
TRBV18	TRBJ2-5	.	.	CASSPPRAETQYF	TGTGCCAGCTCACCACCGAGAGCGGAGACCCAGTACTTC
TRBV14	TRBJ2-2	.	.	CASSNGKRGTGELFF	TGTGCCAGCAGCAACGGGAAAAGGGGGACCGGGGAGCTGTTTTTT
TRBV7-9	TRBJ2-3	.	TRBD1	CASTNRQGRTTDTQYF	TGTGCCAGCACTAACCGACAGGGGAGGACCACAGATACGCAGTATTTT
TRBV5-4	TRBJ2-7	.	.	CASSSPKSYEQYF	TGTGCCAGCAGCAGTCCGAAATCCTACGAGCAGTACTTC
TRBV9	TRBJ2-1	once	.	CASSVGSGVGYNEQFF	TGTGCCAGCAGCGTAGGCTCGGGAGTAGGGTACAATGAGCAGTTCTTC